These 13 T cell receptor beta chains came from one sample sequenced in a study of OX40 agonist ivuxolimab in advanced cancers. Only in-frame clones appear in the TCRdb table, and some are missing; sequencing was by immunoSEQ multiplex PCR. The table includes some 99,000 clones, 87% detected once. Sequenced material: CD4+ or CD8+ T cells sorted from blood, taken in a trial of the OX40 agonist ivuxolimab. Every receptor here comes from an adult with an advanced solid tumor such as melanoma, head and neck, liver or kidney cancer.

The V call is TRBV7-8, the J call TRBJ1-5; possible D gene TRBD1, 5 bases. Trimming pared 5 bases from V and 6 bases from J, leaving 14 bases between. Germline V gives CDR1 SGHVS, CDR2 FQNEAQ. CDR3 length: 14 amino acids. CDR3 residues: CASSPEGNGQPQHF. The CDR3 coding sequence is TGTGCCAGCAGCCCTGAGGGGAATGGTCAGCCCCAGCATTTT.

This chain connects TRBV7-3 to TRBJ1-1, with D possibly TRBD1 on 6 matching bases. The germline V gene has CDR1 SGHTA and CDR2 FQGTGA. With 4 bases removed from V and 8 bases from J, the gap between germline ends came to 8 bases. There are 11 residues in the CDR3. The CDR3 loop reads CASSSGAEAFF. CDR3 nucleotide sequence: TGTGCCAGCAGCTCGGGGGCGGAAGCTTTCTTT.

V usage is TRBV10-3 and J usage is TRBJ1-3, with a weak D call TRBD1 (5 bases). Trimming pared 7 bases from V and 4 bases from J, leaving 17 bases between. This CDR3 contains 15 residues. The germline gives CDR1 ENHRY, CDR2 SYGVKD. CDR3 amino acids: CAINLGGAEGNTIYF. Here the CDR3 DNA reads TGTGCCATCAACCTGGGGGGAGCAGAGGGAAACACCATATATTTT.

V gene TRBV5-5 combines with J gene TRBJ2-7, with 8 bases that match TRBD1. CDR1 and CDR2 (germline): SGHKS, YYEKEE (reference sequence). The V segment lost 4 bases and the J segment 0 bases; nucleotides outside the gene matches: 3. CDR3 length equals 14 residues. The chain's CDR3 is CASSPTGDSYEQYF. The DNA of the CDR3 is TGTGCCAGCAGCCCGACAGGGGACTCCTACGAGCAGTACTTC.

The rearrangement links TRBV10-3 to TRBJ1-4; D may be TRBD1 (5 bases). The CDR3 totals 15 residues. Germline loops: CDR1 ENHRY, CDR2 SYGVKD. Between the trimmed V and J ends, which lost 3 bases and 7 bases, there was a span of 15 bases. CDR3 coding DNA: TGTGCCATCAGTGACGGGGGGAGGGCGAGTGAAAAACTGTTTTTT. Translation: CAISDGGRASEKLFF.

The genes are TRBV11-2 and TRBJ2-7; TRBD1 might be the D (6 bases). Trimming stripped 4 bases from V and 0 bases from J, with 13 bases between. The CDR3 consists of 15 residues. Per the germline V gene, CDR1 is SGHAT and CDR2 is FQNNGV. CDR3 sequence: CASSSLPGASYEQYF. The CDR3 DNA follows: TGTGCCAGCAGCTCCCTCCCAGGGGCCTCCTACGAGCAGTACTTC.

The rearrangement joins TRBV9 to TRBJ2-7, with TRBD1 identical over 8 bases. The CDR3 contains 14 residues. The V and J ends lost 4 bases and 6 bases, in that order; junction bases with no gene match: 9. CDR1 is SGDLS, CDR2 YYNGEE, per germline. The CDR3 protein is CASSPDRGGREQYF. As DNA, the CDR3 is TGTGCCAGCAGCCCTGACAGGGGAGGACGCGAGCAGTACTTC.

This chain links TRBV9 with TRBJ1-1; no reliable D call. Trimming shortened V by 4 bases and J by 3 bases, and 16 bases separated the two germline ends. Looked up from germline, CDR1 is SGDLS and CDR2 is YYNGEE. The CDR3 is 15 residues long. The CDR3, as DNA: TGTGCCAGCAGCCCACGCCGGGAGTTAGACACTGAAGCTTTCTTT. Translated, it gives CASSPRRELDTEAFF. Filled out from reference TRBV9 and TRBJ1-1, the complete variable domain reads DSGVTQTPKHLITATGQRVTLRCSPRSGDLSVYWYQQSLDQGLQFLIQYYNGEERAKGNILERFSAQQFPDLHSELNLSSLELGDSALYFCASSPRRELDTEAFFGQGTRLTVV.

The gene calls are TRBV6-6 and TRBJ1-1; a possible D gene is TRBD1 (5 bases). V lost 6 bases, J lost 0 bases, and 17 bases lay in between. CDR1 is MNHNY, CDR2 SVGAGI, per germline (reference sequence). The CDR3 totals 16 residues. CDR3 nucleotide sequence: TGTGCCAGCAGATCAGCAGGGACCGCAATGAACACTGAAGCTTTCTTT. This sequence encodes CASRSAGTAMNTEAFF.

V and J are TRBV6-4 and TRBJ2-1; TRBD1 matches 7 bases. This CDR3 has 12 residues. Germline V gene data show CDR1 as MRHNA and CDR2 as SNTAGT. With V trimmed by 6 bases and J by 9 bases, 5 bases remained unmatched. The CDR3 reads CASRTQGTEQFF. CDR3 bases: TGTGCCAGCAGAACACAGGGGACTGAGCAGTTCTTC.

The chain recombines TRBV19 with TRBJ2-5; D is perhaps TRBD2 (6 bases). The CDR3 is made up of 15 amino acids. V lost 1 base to trimming and J lost 1 base, with 10 bases between them. CDR1 LNHDA and CDR2 SQIVND come from the germline V gene (reference sequence). CDR3 sequence reads: CASSIVWGLQETQYF. CDR3 bases: TGTGCCAGTAGTATAGTTTGGGGACTCCAAGAGACCCAGTACTTC.

As regards this clone: Because the CDR3 is missing its conserved closing phenylalanine or tryptophan, this is likely a read error. V usage is TRBV19 and J usage is TRBJ1-6, with D tentatively TRBD1 (5 bases). Germline assignment: CDR1 LNHDA and CDR2 SQIVND (reference sequence). V lost 4 bases and J lost 8, with 9 bases in between. The CDR3 sequence is 13 residues long. The CDR3 here is CASSRTGDSPLHL. The CDR3 nucleotides read TGTGCCAGTAGTAGAACAGGAGATTCACCCCTCCACCTT.

Only one count was recorded for this clone. The V gene is TRBV7-9, the J gene TRBJ1-4; TRBD1 agrees at 11 bases. From germline, CDR1 is SEHNR and CDR2 FQNEAQ (reference sequence). V shed 3 bases, J shed 7 bases, and the junction held 10 bases outside the gene matches. The CDR3 consists of 17 residues. CDR3 coding DNA: TGTGCCAGCAGCTTTGGACAGGGGGCTCGGTGGGGTGAAAAACTGTTTTTT. Amino acid sequence: CASSFGQGARWGEKLFF.